Presented here are 22 T cell receptor beta chains from one specimen sequenced in a study of cytomegalovirus exposure and HLA in healthy donors. Primers for the PCR totalled 60 Vbeta and 13 Jbeta. Assay: immunoSEQ multiplex PCR; the TCRdb copy retains only in-frame clones and omits some. The repertoire holds around 70,000 clones, with about nine tenths as singletons. The sample consisted of PBMCs. The receptors were gathered from a woman aged 25 to 45 in good health and CMV-seronegative.

V gene TRBV5-8 combines with J gene TRBJ1-1, with D perhaps TRBD1 (5 bases). The CDR3 totals 16 residues. CDR1 SGHTS and CDR2 YDEGEE come from the germline V gene. The V end lost 0 bases, the J end lost 5 bases, and 17 bases lay between the germline ends. The CDR3 DNA reads as TGTGCCAGCAGCTTGGGATTCGTGACAGAAAAGACTGAAGCTTTCTTT. Translated, it gives CASSLGFVTEKTEAFF.

V gene TRBV9 combines with J gene TRBJ1-2; weak D call: TRBD1 (5 bases). The CDR3 contains 15 residues. CDR1 is SGDLS, CDR2 YYNGEE, per germline. V lost 0 bases, J lost 0 bases, and 9 bases lay in between. CDR3 in amino acids: CASSVGGTPNYGYTF. The CDR3 bases are TGTGCCAGCAGCGTAGGGGGCACTCCTAACTATGGCTACACCTTC.

The rearrangement uses TRBV29-1 and TRBJ2-1; D unresolved. The germline V gene encodes CDR1 SQVTM and CDR2 ANQGSEA. This CDR3 is 18 amino acids long. The germline V and J ends were trimmed by 3 bases and 0 bases, with 21 bases remaining between them. In DNA, the CDR3 is TGCAGCGTTGAGAGGCCCTACGTCGACCGGAGCTCCTACAATGAGCAGTTCTTC. This translates into CSVERPYVDRSSYNEQFF.

Concerning this clone: One end of the junction varies from germline; a read error may be responsible. The rearrangement links TRBV28 to TRBJ2-7, with TRBD1 matching over 8 bases. The CDR3 is made up of 11 amino acids. From germline, CDR1 is MDHEN and CDR2 SYDVKM. The CDR3 loop is CASSERQGKDF. The CDR3 DNA follows: TGTGCCAGCAGTGAGAGACAGGGGAAGGACTTC.

This clone occurred once. CDR3 sequence: CASTHRLAGAYEQFF. The CDR3 nucleotides are TGTGCCAGCACCCACAGACTAGCGGGAGCGTATGAGCAGTTCTTC. The genes are TRBV27 and TRBJ2-1; 12 bases map to TRBD2. Trimming at V came to 7 bases and at J to 8 bases, leaving 9 bases not matched to a gene. CDR3 size: 15 residues. The germline CDR1 and CDR2 sequences are MNHEY and SMNVEV (reference sequence).

The V call is TRBV4-3, the J call TRBJ2-7; no clear D. The germline V gene has CDR1 LGHNA and CDR2 YSLEER. Trimming left V 0 bases short and J 4 bases short, with 7 bases between. The CDR3 loop spans 13 amino acids. The DNA of the CDR3 is TGCGCCAGCAGCCAAGATCACAGTTACGAGCAGTACTTC. Amino acid sequence: CASSQDHSYEQYF.

This clone was observed a single time. This chain links TRBV7-2 with TRBJ1-3; 8 bases align to TRBD1. The germline V gene has CDR1 SGHTA and CDR2 FQGNSA. This CDR3 is 15 amino acids long. With V trimmed by 8 bases and J by 3 bases, 9 bases remained unmatched. The CDR3: CASGPQGAVGNTIYF. The CDR3 DNA is TGTGCCAGCGGACCTCAGGGGGCTGTTGGAAACACCATATATTTT.

The CDR3 sequence is CASSGTDSYNEQFF. As DNA, the CDR3 is TGTGCCAGTTCCGGGACAGACTCCTACAATGAGCAGTTCTTC. The chain combines TRBV18 with TRBJ2-1; 7 nucleotides agree with TRBD1. The junction had 5 bases not matched to a gene; V was cut back by 9 bases and J by 0 bases. The CDR3 is 14 amino acids. From germline, CDR1 is KGHSH and CDR2 LQKENI.

CDR3 DNA: TGTGCCAGCACCAACAGGGGTAGCTATGGCTACACCTTC. It codes for CASTNRGSYGYTF. The V gene is TRBV6-6, the J gene TRBJ1-2; 7 bases fit TRBD1. The V gene end was trimmed by 7 bases and the J gene end by 4 bases; junction bases not matched to a gene: 6. This CDR3 has 13 amino acids. Germline CDR1 reads MNHNY; CDR2 reads SVGAGI (reference sequence).

The gene calls are TRBV10-3 and TRBJ2-7; 12 bases line up with TRBD2. Trimming removed 10 bases from V and 6 bases from J; junction bases left unmatched: 7. This CDR3 is built from 13 residues. CDR1 is ENHRY and CDR2 is SYGVKD in the germline V gene. In DNA form, the CDR3 reads TGTGCCACGGCGACTAGCGGGAGTGGCGAGCAGTACTTC. Residues: CATATSGSGEQYF.

The rearrangement links TRBV19 to TRBJ1-2; 12 nucleotides align to TRBD1. CDR1 is LNHDA and CDR2 is SQIVND in the germline V gene (reference sequence). This CDR3 spans 15 amino acids. V dropped 6 bases and J dropped 7; count of bases not matched to a gene: 9. Written as DNA, the CDR3 is TGTGCCAGTAGGGGACAGGGGGCGAAGGCTGGTGGCTACACCTTC. Its translation: CASRGQGAKAGGYTF.

V gene TRBV9 combines with J gene TRBJ2-7; TRBD1 agrees at 11 bases. The CDR3 is 15 amino acids. The V segment lost 5 bases and the J segment 4 bases; nucleotides outside the gene matches: 8. Per germline, CDR1 SGDLS and CDR2 YYNGEE. In DNA, the CDR3 is TGTGCCAGCAGTGCCCGTGGGACAGGGGGATACGAGCAGTACTTC. It encodes CASSARGTGGYEQYF.

V gene TRBV19 combines with J gene TRBJ1-1; the D is unclear. Looked up from germline, CDR1 is LNHDA and CDR2 is SQIVND (reference sequence). The CDR3 is 13 residues long. Trimming stripped 3 bases from V and 5 bases from J, with 10 bases between. The CDR3 here is CASSMGRGTEAFF. Here the CDR3 DNA reads TGTGCCAGTAGTATGGGCCGGGGAACTGAAGCTTTCTTT.

The CDR3 sequence: CASSRGLGSYEQYF. CDR3 bases: TGTGCCAGTAGTCGGGGACTGGGCTCCTACGAGCAGTACTTC. This rearrangement joins TRBV19 to TRBJ2-7, with D perhaps matching TRBD2 (6 bases). The CDR3 has 14 residues. V shed 5 bases and J shed 0 bases, with 11 bases lying between them. The germline CDR1 and CDR2 sequences are LNHDA and SQIVND (reference sequence).

This rearrangement joins TRBV6-1 to TRBJ1-1, with D possibly being TRBD1 (5 bases). The germline V gene encodes CDR1 MNHNS and CDR2 SASEGT. CDR3 length: 12 residues. The germline V and J ends were trimmed by 5 bases and 3 bases, with 7 bases remaining between them. CDR3 in DNA: TGTGCCAGCAGTTGGGGGGACACTGAAGCTTTCTTT. Protein sequence: CASSWGDTEAFF.

The chain carries TRBV19 and TRBJ2-7, with TRBD1 as a possible D gene (5 bases). The CDR3 has 13 residues. V lost 6 bases to trimming and J lost 1 base, with 10 bases between them. CDR1 LNHDA and CDR2 SQIVND come from the germline V gene (reference sequence). CDR3 bases: TGTGCCAGTAGAAGACAGTCTTCCTACGAGCAGTACTTC. It is translated as CASRRQSSYEQYF. The full variable domain, rest sourced from reference TRBV19 and TRBJ2-7, is DGGITQSPKYLFRKEGQNVTLSCEQNLNHDAMYWYRQDPGQGLRLIYYSQIVNDFQKGDIAEGYSVSREKKESFPLTVTSAQKNPTAFYLCASRRQSSYEQYFGPGTRLTVT.

This chain links TRBV28 with TRBJ2-5, with 7 positions matching TRBD2. Trimming cost V 8 bases and J 5 bases; bases outside gene matches: 14. CDR1 is MDHEN and CDR2 is SYDVKM in the germline V gene. The CDR3 consists of 15 residues. CDR3 coding DNA: TGTGCCAGCGCGACCTCTAAAGCGGGAAAGGAGACCCAGTACTTC. Protein sequence: CASATSKAGKETQYF.

The chain employs TRBV27 and TRBJ1-5; D is unclear. With 2 bases removed from V and 3 bases from J, the gap between germline ends came to 8 bases. The germline gives CDR1 MNHEY, CDR2 SMNVEV (reference sequence). This CDR3 is 14 amino acids long. The CDR3 protein is CASSLGTVNQPQHF. CDR3 bases: TGTGCCAGCAGTTTAGGAACAGTCAATCAGCCCCAGCATTTT.

There are a few counts of this clone. The sample has other DNA sequences that encode this CDR3 too. This chain joins TRBV6-4 and TRBJ2-1, with 10 bases matching TRBD2. The junction had 9 bases not matched to a gene; V was cut back by 9 bases and J by 4 bases. The CDR3 sequence is 15 residues long. The germline gives CDR1 MRHNA, CDR2 SNTAGT. CDR3: CASSTGTSDYNEQFF. The CDR3, as DNA: TGTGCCAGTAGTACCGGGACTAGCGATTACAATGAGCAGTTCTTC.

This chain links TRBV4-1 with TRBJ2-7, with 9 bases lining up with TRBD1. Per germline, CDR1 MGHRA and CDR2 YSYEKL. V shed 3 bases and J 3 bases; nucleotides not matched to a gene: 9. The CDR3 has 16 residues. CDR3 sequence: CASSQAPGQGNYEQYF. CDR3 DNA sequence: TGCGCCAGCAGCCAGGCCCCGGGACAGGGCAACTACGAGCAGTACTTC.

In its sample, this clone was seen a few times. The chain employs TRBV7-9 and TRBJ2-7, with 10 bases fitting TRBD2. The germline CDR1 and CDR2 sequences are SEHNR and FQNEAQ (reference sequence). There are 15 residues in the CDR3. J lost 4 bases, V lost 3 bases, and 6 bases had no gene match. CDR3 coding DNA: TGTGCCAGCAGCTTGCAGCGGGAGGGCCAATACGAGCAGTACTTC. This encodes CASSLQREGQYEQYF.

The chain combines TRBV30 with TRBJ2-3, with 8 bases lining up with TRBD2. This CDR3 has 13 amino acids. J lost 1 base, V lost 6 bases, and 3 bases had no gene match. CDR1 is GTSNPN and CDR2 is SVGIG in the germline V gene (reference sequence). The CDR3 region has the DNA TGTGCCTGTGATAGCGGGGGCACAGATACGCAGTATTTT. Translating gives CACDSGGTDTQYF. The full variable domain, completed using reference TRBV30 and TRBJ2-3, is SQTIHQWPATLVQPVGSPLSLECTVEGTSNPNLYWYRQAAGRGLQLLFYSVGIGQISSEVPQNLSASRPQDRQFILSSKKLLLSDSGFYLCACDSGGTDTQYFGPGTRLTVL.